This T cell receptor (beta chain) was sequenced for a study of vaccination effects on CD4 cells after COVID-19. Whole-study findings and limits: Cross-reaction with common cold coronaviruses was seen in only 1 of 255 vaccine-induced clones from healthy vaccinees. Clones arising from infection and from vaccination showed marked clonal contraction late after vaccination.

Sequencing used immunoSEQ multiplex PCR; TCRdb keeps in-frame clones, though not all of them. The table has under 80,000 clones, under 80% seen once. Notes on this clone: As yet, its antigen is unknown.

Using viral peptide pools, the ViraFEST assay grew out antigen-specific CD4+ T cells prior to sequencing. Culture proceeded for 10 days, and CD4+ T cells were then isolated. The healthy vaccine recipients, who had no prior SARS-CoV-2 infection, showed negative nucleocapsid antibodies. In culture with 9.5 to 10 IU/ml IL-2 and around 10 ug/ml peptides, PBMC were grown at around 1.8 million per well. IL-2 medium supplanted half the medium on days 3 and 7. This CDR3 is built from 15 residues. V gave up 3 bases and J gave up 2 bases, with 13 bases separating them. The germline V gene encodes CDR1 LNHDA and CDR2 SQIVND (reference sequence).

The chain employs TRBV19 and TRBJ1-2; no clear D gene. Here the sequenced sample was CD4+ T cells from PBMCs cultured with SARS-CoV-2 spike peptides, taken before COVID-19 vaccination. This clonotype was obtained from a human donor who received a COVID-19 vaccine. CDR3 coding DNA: TGTGCCAGTAGTATGAACGACCCCAGGAACTATGGCTACACCTTC. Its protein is CASSMNDPRNYGYTF.